This TCR beta chain was recorded in a study of blood T cell repertoires in COVID-19. Profiled with immunoSEQ multiplex PCR; TCRdb holds only in-frame clones, not every one. The data show under 250,000 clones, about nine tenths seen once. Trimming left V 1 base short and J 5 bases short, with 18 bases between. The CDR3 contains 17 residues. Germline loops: CDR1 LNHNV, CDR2 YYDKDF (reference sequence). The sequenced sample consisted of peripheral blood. This rearrangement joins TRBV15 to TRBJ2-1; D is undetermined. The clonotype comes from a man in his fifties or sixties with COVID-19, enrolled during active disease. Here the CDR3 DNA reads TGTGCCACCAGCAGAGGCGCTCACCTCCGCTTTGACAATGAGCAGTTCTTC. It yields the protein CATSRGAHLRFDNEQFF. Drawing the rest from reference TRBV15 and TRBJ2-1, the complete variable domain is DAMVIQNPRYQVTQFGKPVTLSCSQTLNHNVMYWYQQKSSQAPKLLFHYYDKDFNNEADTPDNFQSRRPNTSFCFLDIRSPGLGDTAMYLCATSRGAHLRFDNEQFFGPGTRLTVL.